This passage covers 21 T cell receptor beta chains from one sample sequenced in a study of T cell repertoires in cytomegalovirus infection. TCRdb ran MiXCR on the reads and lists one entry per CDR3 protein. The sample lists about 230,000 distinct CDR3 sequences, approximately 22% occurring once. The sample was CD8+ T cells from PBMCs. Receptors were obtained from a human donor in good health (CMV status not recorded). Some clones in this sample may be carry-over from other donors' samples.

V usage is TRBV2 and J usage is TRBJ1-1; TRBD1 might be the D (5 bases). Deletions cut 8 bases from V and 0 bases from J, with 13 bases between. This CDR3 is 14 amino acids long. CDR1 is SNHLY and CDR2 is FYNNEI in the germline V gene. CDR3 coding DNA: TGTGCCAGCGTAGAGGGGTACTTGAACACTGAAGCTTTCTTT. The encoded protein is CASVEGYLNTEAFF. Full variable domain (remainder filled in from reference TRBV2 and TRBJ1-1): EPEVTQTPSHQVTQMGQEVILRCVPISNHLYFYWYRQILGQKVEFLVSFYNNEISEKSEIFDDQFSVERPDGSNFTLKIRSTKLEDSAMYFCASVEGYLNTEAFFGQGTRLTVV.

There are a few counts of this clonotype. The chain carries TRBV5-1 and TRBJ1-1; D is perhaps TRBD1 (5 bases). V was shortened by 0 bases and J by 3 bases, with 6 bases between the two germline ends. The CDR3 is 13 residues long. In germline, CDR1 is SGHRS, CDR2 YFSETQ. CDR3 in amino acids: CASSLVQDTEAFF. CDR3 in DNA: TGCGCCAGCAGCTTGGTACAGGACACTGAAGCTTTCTTT. Full variable domain (outside the CDR3, taken from reference TRBV5-1 and TRBJ1-1): KAGVTQTPRYLIKTRGQQVTLSCSPISGHRSVSWYQQTPGQGLQFLFEYFSETQRNKGNFPGRFSGRQFSNSRSEMNVSTLELGDSALYLCASSLVQDTEAFFGQGTRLTVV.

The chain employs TRBV7-6 and TRBJ1-1, with 8 bases that match TRBD1. J lost 5 bases, V lost 5 bases, and 7 bases had no gene match. CDR3 length: 14 residues. Germline loops: CDR1 SGHVS, CDR2 FNYEAQ. As DNA, the CDR3 is TGTGCCAGCAGCCCTTGGCAGGGGGCAACTGAAGCTTTCTTT. The encoded protein is CASSPWQGATEAFF.

Regarding this clonotype: A much larger clone differs from this one at a single base, so this may be a read error. This chain joins TRBV29-1 and TRBJ2-7; TRBD1 matches 8 bases. Germline V gives CDR1 SQVTM, CDR2 ANQGSEA. CDR3 size: 14 residues. The CDR3 region is CRVELGTGNYEQYF. The CDR3 DNA reads as TGCAGAGTTGAATTAGGGACAGGCAACTACGAGCAGTACTTC.

The V and J genes are TRBV2 and TRBJ2-7, with 10 bases fitting TRBD2. This CDR3 is built from 15 residues. V dropped 2 bases and J dropped 3; count of bases not matched to a gene: 4. Germline V lookup: CDR1 SNHLY, CDR2 FYNNEI. This CDR3 is CASSESSGGIYEQYF. The CDR3 DNA reads TGTGCCAGCAGTGAAAGTAGCGGGGGGATCTACGAGCAGTACTTC.

This clonotype was detected ten times or more. The chain is built from TRBV7-2 and TRBJ2-7; maybe TRBD1 (6 bases). V shed 2 bases and J shed 3 bases, with 23 bases lying between them. The CDR3 has 18 amino acids. The germline V gene encodes CDR1 SGHTA and CDR2 FQGNSA. The CDR3 loop is CASSLRPPYRETIYEQYF. CDR3 bases: TGTGCCAGCAGCTTAAGGCCCCCGTACAGGGAAACCATCTACGAGCAGTACTTC.

This clonotype was detected only a few times. The rearrangement links TRBV15 to TRBJ1-5, with a tentative D call TRBD1 (6 bases). Between the trimmed V and J ends, which lost 6 bases and 1 base, there was a span of 7 bases. CDR1 is LNHNV, CDR2 YYDKDF, per germline (reference sequence). CDR3 length: 13 residues. DNA of the CDR3: TGTGCCACCAGTACAGGGAGCAATCAGCCCCAGCATTTT. Translating gives CATSTGSNQPQHF. Based on the CDR3 plus reference TRBV15 and TRBJ1-5, the full variable domain is DAMVIQNPRYQVTQFGKPVTLSCSQTLNHNVMYWYQQKSSQAPKLLFHYYDKDFNNEADTPDNFQSRRPNTSFCFLDIRSPGLGDTAMYLCATSTGSNQPQHFGDGTRLSIL.

The table lists this clonotype with a count of one. The V gene is TRBV29-1, the J gene TRBJ2-7; D gene uncertain. This CDR3 region has 14 residues. Germline assignment: CDR1 SQVTM and CDR2 ANQGSEA. Trimming stripped 2 bases from V and 1 base from J, with 12 bases between. The CDR3 region is CSVERGGISYEQYF. In DNA, the CDR3 is TGCAGCGTTGAACGCGGCGGAATATCCTACGAGCAGTACTTC.

This chain connects TRBV12-3 or TRBV12-4 to TRBJ2-7; D tentatively fits TRBD1 or TRBD2 (5 bases each). V was pared by 2 bases and J by 6 bases, with 11 bases between. The CDR3 is 13 residues long. The CDR3 protein is CASSLSGTGEQYF. The CDR3, as DNA: TGTGCCAGCAGTTTATCCGGGACGGGCGAGCAGTACTTC.

V is TRBV9 and J is TRBJ1-2; D gene uncertain. The CDR3 contains 13 residues. Germline lookup yields CDR1 SGDLS and CDR2 YYNGEE. The ends were cut back, 6 bases at V and 5 bases at J, with 14 bases in the middle. CDR3 in amino acids: CASKGLSVYGYTF. The CDR3 region has the DNA TGTGCCAGCAAAGGACTGTCAGTTTATGGCTACACCTTC.

The rearrangement joins TRBV7-9 to TRBJ2-3; possible D gene TRBD1, 5 bases. CDR1 SEHNR and CDR2 FQNEAQ come from the germline V gene (reference sequence). The CDR3 sequence is 14 residues long. Trimming took 8 bases from V and 0 from J, leaving 12 bases between them. The CDR3 here is CASQTETSTDTQYF. The CDR3 nucleotides read TGTGCCAGCCAGACAGAGACTAGCACAGATACGCAGTATTTT.

This clonotype was recorded at least ten times. The V and J genes are TRBV7-9 and TRBJ2-1; tentatively, D is TRBD1 (6 bases). V was trimmed by 3 bases and J by 5 bases, leaving 17 bases between them. The germline V gene has CDR1 SEHNR and CDR2 FQNEAQ (reference sequence). This CDR3 comprises 16 residues. The CDR3 bases are TGTGCCAGCAGCTTCCCGGACTCCTGGGGGCACAATGAGCAGTTCTTC. This sequence encodes CASSFPDSWGHNEQFF.

In this sample, this clonotype turned up a few times. The gene calls are TRBV2 and TRBJ1-1, with D perhaps matching TRBD1 (5 bases). This CDR3 region has 12 residues. Trimming took 8 bases from V and 10 from J, leaving 17 bases between them. Germline V gene data show CDR1 as SNHLY and CDR2 as FYNNEI. CDR3 DNA: TGTGCCAGCCCCCTTACAGCCGGGGGAGCTTTCTTT. Translated: CASPLTAGGAFF.

This clonotype was recorded many times. In DNA, the CDR3 is TGTGCCAGCAGCTCACCGAGCCAAGAGACCCAGTACTTC. This sequence encodes CASSSPSQETQYF. This chain links TRBV7-9 with TRBJ2-5, with D uncertain. Trimming left V 4 bases short and J 1 base short, with 7 bases between. CDR1 is SEHNR, CDR2 FQNEAQ, per germline (reference sequence). This CDR3 region has 13 residues.

This clonotype has a handful of counts. The gene calls are TRBV5-6 and TRBJ1-5; 7 bases map to TRBD1. V trimming: 4 bases; J trimming: 0 bases; junction bases outside the gene matches: 10. CDR1 is SGHDT, CDR2 YYEEEE, per germline. This CDR3 is 17 amino acids long. This chain's CDR3 is CASSVTGQWGSNQPQHF. The CDR3 DNA follows: TGTGCCAGCAGCGTGACAGGGCAGTGGGGTAGCAATCAGCCCCAGCATTTT.

The gene calls are TRBV20-1 and TRBJ2-3; tentatively, D is TRBD1 (6 bases). The CDR3 consists of 15 residues. The germline CDR1 and CDR2 sequences are DFQATT and SNEGSKA (reference sequence). Trimming removed 0 bases at V and 0 bases at J, with 10 bases between. This CDR3 is CSARDRTASTDTQYF. CDR3 in DNA: TGCAGTGCTAGAGATCGGACAGCTAGCACAGATACGCAGTATTTT.

This clonotype was seen only a few times. The chain links TRBV7-9 to TRBJ2-5, with a possible D match to TRBD2 (5 bases). Germline assignment: CDR1 SEHNR and CDR2 FQNEAQ (reference sequence). V was pared by 5 bases and J by 1 base, with 11 bases between. This CDR3 region has 14 residues. CDR3 bases: TGTGCCAGCAGCCCGGACTTTTTCCAAGAGACCCAGTACTTC. Translating it yields CASSPDFFQETQYF.

This rearrangement joins TRBV2 to TRBJ2-4; 12 bases agree with TRBD2. CDR3 length: 17 amino acids. Germline trimming cut 5 bases from V and 0 bases from J; bases unmatched to any gene: 5. Germline CDR1 SNHLY, CDR2 FYNNEI. This CDR3 reads CASSSGLAGLAKNIQYF. The CDR3 nucleotides are TGTGCCAGCAGTTCAGGACTAGCGGGACTAGCCAAAAACATTCAGTACTTC.

This clonotype was observed many times. This chain links TRBV7-8 with TRBJ2-3; 13 bases map to TRBD2. Germline assignment: CDR1 SGHVS and CDR2 FQNEAQ. V lost 0 bases to trimming and J lost 1 base; unmatched junction nucleotides: 1. This CDR3 spans 17 amino acids. The CDR3 DNA is TGTGCCAGCAGCTTAGCCGGGACTAGCGGGGGCACAGATACGCAGTATTTT. Amino acids: CASSLAGTSGGTDTQYF.

Many counts were recorded for this clonotype. V usage is TRBV28 and J usage is TRBJ2-2; D ambiguous. CDR3 length: 12 amino acids. Trimming took 0 bases from V and 6 from J, leaving 2 bases between them. Germline values: CDR1 MDHEN, CDR2 SYDVKM. The CDR3 DNA is TGTGCCAGCAGTTTATGGTCCGGGGAGCTGTTTTTT. Translating gives CASSLWSGELFF.

The chain recombines TRBV19 with TRBJ1-5; D remains ambiguous. This CDR3 is built from 14 residues. V was trimmed by 6 bases and J by 3 bases, leaving 12 bases between them. The germline V gene has CDR1 LNHDA and CDR2 SQIVND (reference sequence). The CDR3, as DNA: TGTGCCAGTAGGTTAGGGTGGGACAATCAGCCCCAGCATTTT. This sequence encodes CASRLGWDNQPQHF.